The source of this T cell receptor beta chain is a study of control samples from healthy donors and cancer patients. V trimming: 3 bases; J trimming: 2 bases; junction bases outside the gene matches: 5. Germline loops: CDR1 LNHDA, CDR2 SQIVND (reference sequence). The CDR3 covers 16 residues. This clone came up once. Sequencing used immunoSEQ multiplex PCR; TCRdb keeps in-frame clones, though not all of them. The sample carries some 57,000 clones, almost 96% recorded once. This TCR derives from a woman aged 25 to 39 in good health. This sequence joins TRBV19 and TRBJ2-7, with 12 bases identical to TRBD2. The specimen sequenced was blood. CDR3 nucleotides: TGTGCCAGTAGTATTTGGACTAGCGGGGCGGCCTACGAGCAGTACTTC. It is translated as CASSIWTSGAAYEQYF.